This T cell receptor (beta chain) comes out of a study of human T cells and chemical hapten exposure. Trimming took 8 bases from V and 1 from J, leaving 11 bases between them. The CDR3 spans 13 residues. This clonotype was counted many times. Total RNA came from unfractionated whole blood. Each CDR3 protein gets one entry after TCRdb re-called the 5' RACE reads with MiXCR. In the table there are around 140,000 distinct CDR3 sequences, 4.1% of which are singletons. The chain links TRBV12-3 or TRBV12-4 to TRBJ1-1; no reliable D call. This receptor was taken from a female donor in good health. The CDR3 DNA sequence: TGTGCCAGCCGTCGTTGGGGGAACACTGAAGCTTTCTTT. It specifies CASRRWGNTEAFF.